What follows is one TCR beta chain and its context. The CDR3 length is 13 residues. CDR1 LNHDA and CDR2 SQIVND come from the germline V gene (reference sequence). V dropped 4 bases and J dropped 14; count of bases not matched to a gene: 13. This sample was taken from a study of technical replicates of blood from several donors. Profiling relied on immunoSEQ multiplex PCR, and the TCRdb table lists in-frame clones only, not all of them. The sample consists of tens of thousands of clones, 85% to 95% of them appearing once. J is TRBJ1-2 and V is TRBV19; 7 bases are shared with TRBD1. The clonotype comes from a human donor in good health. Input material: T cells isolated from PBMCs. In DNA, the CDR3 is TGTGCCAGTAGTACTCAGAATACAGGGGTAGTAACCTTC. It codes for CASSTQNTGVVTF.